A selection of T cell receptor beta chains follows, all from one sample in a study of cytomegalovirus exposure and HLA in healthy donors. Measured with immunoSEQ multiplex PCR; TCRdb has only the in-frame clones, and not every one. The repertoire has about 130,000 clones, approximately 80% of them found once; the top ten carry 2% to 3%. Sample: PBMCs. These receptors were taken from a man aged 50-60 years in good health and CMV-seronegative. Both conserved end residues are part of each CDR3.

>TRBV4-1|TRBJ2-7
CASSNRVGEQYF
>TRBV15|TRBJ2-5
CATSRDVLGETQYF
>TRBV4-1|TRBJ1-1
CASSQAYTEAFF
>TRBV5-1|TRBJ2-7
CASSSGDSYEQYF
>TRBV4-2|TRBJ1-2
CASSQLRQGADYGYTF
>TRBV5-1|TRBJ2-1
CASSGGQLYNEQFF
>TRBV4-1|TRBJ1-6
CASSQDGGSRGGNSPLHF
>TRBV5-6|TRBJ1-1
CASSLSMNTEAFF
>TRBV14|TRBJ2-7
CASSRDRGFSEQYF
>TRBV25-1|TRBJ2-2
CASTQTGEGAGELFF
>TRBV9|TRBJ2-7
CASSVAASRNEQYF
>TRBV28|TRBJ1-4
CASSSPLVGASNEKLFF
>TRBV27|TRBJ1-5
CASGWREPQHF
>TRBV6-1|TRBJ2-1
CASGARDFNEQFF
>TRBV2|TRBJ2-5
CANRAEGLYF
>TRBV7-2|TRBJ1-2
CASSPRGGAENGYTF
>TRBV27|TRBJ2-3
CASSFDRGADTQYF
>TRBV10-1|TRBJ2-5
CASSEDIQETQYF
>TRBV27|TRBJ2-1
CASSLSGNEQFF
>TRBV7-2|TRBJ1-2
CASSLAWAGAVDTF
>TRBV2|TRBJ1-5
CALGRGRGQPQHF
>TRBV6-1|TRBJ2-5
CATSDIVRETQYF
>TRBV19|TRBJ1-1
CASTVGGQRGPEAFF
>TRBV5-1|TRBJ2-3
CASSLKGQGITDTQYF
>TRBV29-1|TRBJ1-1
CSVEGQGGTEAFF
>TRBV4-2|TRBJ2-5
CASSQEHRTSGGLPSKAQYF
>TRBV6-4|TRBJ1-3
CASSDEGELPDTIYF
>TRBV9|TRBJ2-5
CASSRTSGQETQYF
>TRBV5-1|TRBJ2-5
CASSLGNRGQETQYF
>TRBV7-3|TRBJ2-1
CASSLHPPPRDNEQFF
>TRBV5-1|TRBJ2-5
CASSLYRDYQETQYF
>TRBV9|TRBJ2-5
CASSVDGTQETQYF
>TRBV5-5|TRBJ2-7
CASSLGQGADEQYF
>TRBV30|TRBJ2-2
CAWNNGVPAGELFF
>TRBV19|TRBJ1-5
CASSMWTGGGNQPQHF
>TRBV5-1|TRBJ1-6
CASSLAGRESPLHF
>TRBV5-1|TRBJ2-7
CASSPGQGHYEQYF
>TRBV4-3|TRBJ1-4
CASSQDAANNEKLFF
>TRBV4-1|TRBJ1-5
CASSPDRGQPQHF
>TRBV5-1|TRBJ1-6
CASSPSAGSVPLHF